This is a list of T cell receptor beta chains from one sample in a study of cytomegalovirus exposure and HLA in healthy donors. The table came from immunoSEQ multiplex PCR; TCRdb's copy has only in-frame clones and leaves some out. The repertoire holds approximately 71,000 clones, with over 90% as singletons. Sequencing used PBMCs. Receptors originate from a woman between 18 and 29 years old in good health and CMV-seronegative. CDR3s leave out the opening cysteine and the closing phenylalanine or tryptophan.

J	V	CDR3
TRBJ2-7	TRBV5-6	ASSWGDSSYEQY
TRBJ2-4	TRBV6-5	ASSYSHSGSLHIQY
TRBJ2-1	TRBV11-2	ASSGTSGGPYNEQF
TRBJ2-1	TRBV7-3	ASSWDNTYNEQF
TRBJ2-1	TRBV7-3	ASSPPRGPGRNSYNEQF
TRBJ2-3	TRBV29-1	SGSGWGTDTQY
TRBJ2-3	TRBV7-2	ASRGLTTDTQY
TRBJ2-1	TRBV7-7	ASSLVPSVSYNEQF
TRBJ1-1	TRBV18	ASSPEGTEAF
-	TRBV7-6	ASSFSASGSSEQY
TRBJ2-7	TRBV28	ASRNQGAATYEQY
TRBJ2-6	TRBV7-8	ASSWGQGLGANVLT
TRBJ1-1	TRBV5-1	ASRGGGRTEAF
TRBJ2-3	TRBV29-1	SVEDPSTDTQY
TRBJ2-5	TRBV5-1	ASSPAQIQETQY
TRBJ1-1	TRBV27	ASSFQGGTEAF
TRBJ1-1	TRBV6-4	ASKAAARNTEAF
TRBJ1-4	TRBV28	ATTGGVTNEKLF
TRBJ1-1	TRBV27	ASSLSPGVGTEAF
TRBJ2-3	TRBV6-1	ASSEVGRSTDTQY
TRBJ2-2	TRBV10-3	AIMGTGGTGELF
TRBJ2-7	TRBV7-8	ASSLGSGRGYEQY
TRBJ1-1	TRBV30	AWTRWGVNTEAF
TRBJ2-7	TRBV11-2	ASSPLDRSPSYEQY
TRBJ2-2	TRBV28	ASSSSDLGSGELF
TRBJ1-6	TRBV5-1	ASSLTGRDSPLH
TRBJ2-7	TRBV7-2	ASSSEGTGKNEQY
TRBJ2-5	TRBV18	ASSQDQARKETQY
TRBJ1-2	TRBV10-2	ASSPTGGNYGYT
TRBJ1-4	TRBV6-6	ASSYYEGAGHLKLF
TRBJ2-3	TRBV28	ASSLLPSLLAGGPPSTQY
TRBJ2-6	TRBV5-8	ASSLGDRAGANVLT
TRBJ1-1	TRBV7-9	ASSLQQPNTEAF
TRBJ1-1	TRBV27	ASSYGQGGTEAF
TRBJ2-3	TRBV28	AAQAGSAHKDTQY
TRBJ2-4	TRBV6-5	ASSYSGTGYGNIQY
TRBJ2-2	TRBV10-2	AVRQYTGELF
TRBJ1-2	TRBV5-1	ASSLALDRGLGYT
TRBJ1-4	TRBV7-9	ASSSTPRGAGEKLF
TRBJ2-3	TRBV7-3	ASSSGDPTDTQY
TRBJ2-3	TRBV14	ASSPTGGGNTQY
TRBJ1-2	TRBV2	ASSDSKGDIGASLYGYT
TRBJ2-1	TRBV10-3	AISERGQTIREQF
TRBJ2-3	TRBV2	ASSQLAADTQY
TRBJ2-7	TRBV27	ASSPGQGAYEQY
TRBJ2-2	TRBV5-8	ASSSGIAGSTGELF
TRBJ2-4	TRBV9	ASSDEQKNIQY